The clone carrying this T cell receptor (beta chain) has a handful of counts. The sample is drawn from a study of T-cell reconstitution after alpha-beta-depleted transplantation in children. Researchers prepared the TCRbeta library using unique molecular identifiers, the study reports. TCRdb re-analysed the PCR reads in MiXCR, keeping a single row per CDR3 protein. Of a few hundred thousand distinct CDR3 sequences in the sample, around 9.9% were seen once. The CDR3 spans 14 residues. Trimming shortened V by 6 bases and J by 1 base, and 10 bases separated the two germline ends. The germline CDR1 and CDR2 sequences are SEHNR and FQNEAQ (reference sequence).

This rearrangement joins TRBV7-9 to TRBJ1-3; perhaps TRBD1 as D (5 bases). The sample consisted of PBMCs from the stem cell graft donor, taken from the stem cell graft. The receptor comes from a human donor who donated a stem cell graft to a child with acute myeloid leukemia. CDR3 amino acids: CASSYTGSGNTIYF. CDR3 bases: TGTGCCAGCAGTTATACAGGTTCTGGAAACACCATATATTTT.